These 12 T cell receptor beta chains originate from one sample sequenced in a study of shared clonotypes between healthy human individuals. The assay was immunoSEQ multiplex PCR, and TCRdb's table has in-frame clones only and misses some. The sample includes roughly 2.2 million clones, 85% to 95% seen only once; the top ten take under 0.45%. The specimen sequenced was naive CD4+ T cells from PBMCs. Stated subset: CD45RA+ positively selected. The receptors originated from a young man in good health. Some clones in this sample may be carry-over from other donors' samples.

The chain couples TRBV28 to TRBJ1-4; D might be TRBD1 (6 bases). This CDR3 comprises 16 residues. In germline, CDR1 is MDHEN, CDR2 SYDVKM. Trimming cost V 6 bases and J 3 bases, with 17 bases left between them. CDR3 region: CASSLGVGGSNEKLFF. CDR3 DNA: TGTGCCAGCAGCCTAGGGGTAGGGGGGTCTAATGAAAAACTGTTTTTT.

The chain couples TRBV28 to TRBJ1-5; 8 bases are shared with TRBD1. CDR1 and CDR2 (germline): MDHEN, SYDVKM. V dropped 5 bases and J dropped 5; count of bases not matched to a gene: 11. The CDR3 length is 16 residues. CDR3 nucleotides: TGTGCCAGCAGTCCTAGGACAGGGAAGAAGGATCAGCCCCAGCATTTT. Encoded protein: CASSPRTGKKDQPQHF.

Comments on this clone: The identical CDR3 is also encoded by other nucleotide sequences in the sample. The V and J genes are TRBV9 and TRBJ2-4; D is unclear. There are 14 residues in the CDR3. V gave up 0 bases and J gave up 0 bases, with 4 bases separating them. Germline V CDR1 and CDR2: SGDLS, YYNGEE. CDR3 protein: CASSVGVAKNIQYF. The DNA of the CDR3 is TGTGCCAGCAGCGTAGGAGTAGCCAAAAACATTCAGTACTTC.

Notes on this clone: The sample holds other DNA sequences that translate to the same CDR3. The chain links TRBV6-1 to TRBJ2-1; TRBD2 matches 9 bases. This CDR3 spans 14 amino acids. Germline V gene data show CDR1 as MNHNS and CDR2 as SASEGT. The ends lost 4 bases at V and 4 bases at J; junction bases unmatched: 2. This chain's CDR3 is CASSGLAVYNEQFF. For the CDR3, the DNA is TGTGCCAGCAGTGGACTAGCGGTATACAATGAGCAGTTCTTC.

This clone has only a few counts. The chain couples TRBV27 to TRBJ1-1; 8 bases agree with TRBD1. CDR1 and CDR2 from the germline V gene are MNHEY and SMNVEV (reference sequence). The CDR3 consists of 14 residues. The trim removed 5 bases at V and 1 base at J, leaving 3 bases unmatched. CDR3 bases: TGTGCCAGCAGTGTCGACAGGGGGAACACTGAAGCTTTCTTT. This codes for CASSVDRGNTEAFF.

The CDR3 nucleotides read TGCGCCAGCAGTGAGGACAGGGTTTCAGATACGCAGTATTTT. The encoded protein is CASSEDRVSDTQYF. This chain uses TRBV10-2 with TRBJ2-3, with 7 bases fitting TRBD1. Germline-derived CDR1 and CDR2 are WSHSY and SAAADI. The J segment lost 4 bases and the V segment lost 2 bases, leaving 3 bases of the junction unmatched. This CDR3 is 14 amino acids long.

The rearrangement links TRBV28 to TRBJ1-5; possible D gene TRBD1, 6 bases. This CDR3 is built from 14 residues. Germline V gene data show CDR1 as MDHEN and CDR2 as SYDVKM. V gave up 8 bases and J gave up 1 base, with 12 bases separating them. CDR3 coding DNA: TGTGCCAGCGCCCCGCAGGGGAGCAATCAGCCCCAGCATTTT. This gives the protein CASAPQGSNQPQHF. Full variable domain (missing parts from reference TRBV28 and TRBJ1-5): DVKVTQSSRYLVKRTGEKVFLECVQDMDHENMFWYRQDPGLGLRLIYFSYDVKMKEKGDIPEGYSVSREKKERFSLILESASTNQTSMYLCASAPQGSNQPQHFGDGTRLSIL.

The chain uses TRBV5-6 and TRBJ1-5, with D perhaps TRBD1 (6 bases). CDR1 is SGHDT, CDR2 YYEEEE, per germline. This CDR3 has 15 amino acids. Trimming pared 3 bases from V and 3 bases from J, leaving 13 bases between. CDR3 amino acids: CASSSGQLINQPQHF. DNA for the CDR3: TGTGCCAGCAGCTCCGGACAGCTGATCAATCAGCCCCAGCATTTT.

The gene calls are TRBV30 and TRBJ2-3; no definite D call. CDR3 length: 13 residues. V was trimmed by 2 bases and J by 0 bases, leaving 6 bases between them. The germline V gene encodes CDR1 GTSNPN and CDR2 SVGIG (reference sequence). The CDR3 spells CAWSSDSTDTQYF. CDR3 sequence (DNA): TGTGCCTGGAGTTCCGATAGCACAGATACGCAGTATTTT.

The chain employs TRBV5-1 and TRBJ1-2; D not resolved. The CDR3 is 13 amino acids. V lost 0 bases and J 8 bases, leaving 11 bases between the germline ends. CDR1 is SGHRS and CDR2 is YFSETQ in the germline V gene. The CDR3 DNA sequence: TGCGCCAGCAGCTTGGACGCCCTAGGCGGCTACACCTTC. Amino acid sequence: CASSLDALGGYTF.

The V call is TRBV27, the J call TRBJ2-6, with TRBD1 matching 9 bases. Germline CDR1 is MNHEY and CDR2 is SMNVEV (reference sequence). There are 16 residues in the CDR3. V was clipped by 6 bases and J by 10 bases; unmatched bases: 13. The CDR3 spells CASRGRDRALLNVLTF. The CDR3 DNA is TGTGCCAGCAGGGGCCGGGACAGGGCCTTGTTGAACGTCCTGACTTTC.

This chain joins TRBV5-4 and TRBJ1-1; D might be TRBD1 (6 bases). The germline V gene encodes CDR1 SGHNT and CDR2 YYREEE (reference sequence). CDR3 length: 16 amino acids. The V and J ends lost 0 bases and 4 bases respectively, with 16 bases between them. The CDR3 loop is CASSLGGAGVGTEAFF. Here the CDR3 DNA reads TGTGCCAGCAGCTTGGGCGGGGCAGGGGTTGGCACTGAAGCTTTCTTT. The variable domain in full, completed from reference TRBV5-4 and TRBJ1-1, reads ETGVTQSPTHLIKTRGQQVTLRCSSQSGHNTVSWYQQALGQGPQFIFQYYREEENGRGNFPPRFSGLQFPNYSSELNVNALELDDSALYLCASSLGGAGVGTEAFFGQGTRLTVV.